This T cell receptor (beta chain) is drawn from a study of blood T cell repertoires in COVID-19. Study in general: T cells, B-cell-depleted T cells, or PBMCs supplied cDNA or gDNA.

The authors' processing: For nucleated cells, counts were estimated from reference gene primer amplification. Profiling relied on immunoSEQ multiplex PCR, and the TCRdb table lists in-frame clones only, not all of them. V, J and clone size derive from that table, while D and trimming were established from the DNA sequence. The data contain approximately 480,000 clones, 87% of them seen just once; the ten biggest clones take up roughly 0.72%. The germline CDR1 and CDR2 sequences are SGDLS and YYNGEE. After removal of 4 bases from V and 6 bases from J, the junction contained 5 bases not matched to a gene. CDR3 length: 14 residues. Enrollees, 18 to 89 years old, lived in approximately 25 US areas. Self-reported history from a screening survey and questionnaire set each donor's cohort.

The sequence was obtained from a woman aged 18-35 years who had recovered from COVID-19. Sequencing was done on a sample of PBMCs or T cells enriched from blood (not recorded which). V is TRBV9 and J is TRBJ2-7; the match to TRBD1 covers 12 bases. CDR3 bases: TGTGCCAGCAGCCCGGGACAGGGGGCGCGCGAGCAGTACTTC. This gives the protein CASSPGQGAREQYF.